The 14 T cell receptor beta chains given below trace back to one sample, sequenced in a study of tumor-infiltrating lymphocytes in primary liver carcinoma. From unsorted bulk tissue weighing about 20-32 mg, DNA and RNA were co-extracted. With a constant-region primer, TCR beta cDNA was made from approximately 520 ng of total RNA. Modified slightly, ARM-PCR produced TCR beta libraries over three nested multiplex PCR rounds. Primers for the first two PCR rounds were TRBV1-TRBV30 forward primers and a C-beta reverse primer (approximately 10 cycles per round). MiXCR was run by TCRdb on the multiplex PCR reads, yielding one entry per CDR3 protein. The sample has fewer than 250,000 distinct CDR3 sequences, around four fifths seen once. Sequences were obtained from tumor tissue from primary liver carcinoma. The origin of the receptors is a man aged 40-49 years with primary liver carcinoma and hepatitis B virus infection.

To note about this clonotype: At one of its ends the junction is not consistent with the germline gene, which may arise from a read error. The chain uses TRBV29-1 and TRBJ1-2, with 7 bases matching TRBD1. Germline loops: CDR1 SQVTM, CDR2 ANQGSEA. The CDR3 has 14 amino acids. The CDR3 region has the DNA TGTAGCGTCCTCCTTGACAGGGACATGAATGGCTACATCTTC. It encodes CSVLLDRDMNGYIF.

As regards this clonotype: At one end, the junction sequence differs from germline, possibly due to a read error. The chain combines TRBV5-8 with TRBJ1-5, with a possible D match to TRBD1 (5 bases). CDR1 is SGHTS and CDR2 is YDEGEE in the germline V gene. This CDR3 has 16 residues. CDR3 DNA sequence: TGTGCCAGCAGCTCTCTGACAGCATATAGCAATCAGCCCCAGCAATTT. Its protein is CASSSLTAYSNQPQQF.

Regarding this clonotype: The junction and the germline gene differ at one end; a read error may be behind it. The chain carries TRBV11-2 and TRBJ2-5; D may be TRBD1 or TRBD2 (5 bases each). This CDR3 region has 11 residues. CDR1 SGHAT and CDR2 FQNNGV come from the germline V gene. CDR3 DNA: TGTGCCAGCAATTTGGGGGAGACCCAATATTTC. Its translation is CASNLGETQYF. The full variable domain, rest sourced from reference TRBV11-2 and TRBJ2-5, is EAGVAQSPRYKIIEKRQSVAFWCNPISGHATLYWYQQILGQGPKLLIQFQNNGVVDDSQLPKDRFSAERLKGVDSTLKIQPAKLEDSAVYLCASNLGETQYFGPGTRLLVL.

CDR3 sequence (DNA): TGTGCCAGCAGAGCGGGCCATGGGGGAGGCACCGGGGAGCTGTTTTTT. Protein product: CASRAGHGGGTGELFF. This chain joins TRBV5-4 and TRBJ2-2; TRBD2 is a possible D gene (6 bases). V was pared by 5 bases and J by 4 bases, with 18 bases between. This CDR3 region has 16 residues. The germline V gene has CDR1 SGHNT and CDR2 YYREEE (reference sequence).

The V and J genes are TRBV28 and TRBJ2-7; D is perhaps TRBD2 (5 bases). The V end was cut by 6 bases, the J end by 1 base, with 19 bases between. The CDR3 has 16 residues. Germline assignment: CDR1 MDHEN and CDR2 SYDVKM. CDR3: CASSPRICGLSYEQYF. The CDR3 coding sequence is TGTGCCAGCAGCCCAAGGATTTGCGGGCTTTCCTACGAGCAGTACTTC.

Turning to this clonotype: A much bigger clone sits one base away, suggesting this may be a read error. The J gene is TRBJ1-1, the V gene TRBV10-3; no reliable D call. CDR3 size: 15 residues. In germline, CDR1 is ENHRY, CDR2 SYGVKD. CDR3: CAISAEDGMNIEAFF. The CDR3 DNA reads TGTGCCATCAGTGCTGAGGACGGTATGAACATTGAAGCTTTCTTT.

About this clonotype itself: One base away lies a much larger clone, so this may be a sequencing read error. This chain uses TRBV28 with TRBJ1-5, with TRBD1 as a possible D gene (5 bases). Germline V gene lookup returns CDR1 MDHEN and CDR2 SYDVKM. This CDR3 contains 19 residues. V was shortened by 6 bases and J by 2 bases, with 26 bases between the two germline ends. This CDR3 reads CASSPGGDGTHSGNQPQHF. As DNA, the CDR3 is TGTGCCAGCAGCCCCGGGGGGGACGGAACCCATTCGGGCAATCAGCCCCAGCATTTT.

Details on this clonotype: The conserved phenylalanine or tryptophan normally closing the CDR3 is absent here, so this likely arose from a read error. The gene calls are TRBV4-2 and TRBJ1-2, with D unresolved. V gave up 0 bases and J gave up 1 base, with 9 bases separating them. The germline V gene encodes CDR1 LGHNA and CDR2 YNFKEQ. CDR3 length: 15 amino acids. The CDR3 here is CASSQDRQGNYGYTL. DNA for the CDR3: TGTGCCAGCAGCCAAGATCGTCAAGGTAACTATGGCTACACCTTG.

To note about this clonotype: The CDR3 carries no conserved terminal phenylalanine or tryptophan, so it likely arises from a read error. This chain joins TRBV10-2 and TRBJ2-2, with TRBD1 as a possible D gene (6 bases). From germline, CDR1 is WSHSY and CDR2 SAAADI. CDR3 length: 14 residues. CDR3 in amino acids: CASSGRRGGGELFL. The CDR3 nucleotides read TGTGCCAGCAGTGGACGAAGAGGGGGTGGGGAGCTGTTTTTA.

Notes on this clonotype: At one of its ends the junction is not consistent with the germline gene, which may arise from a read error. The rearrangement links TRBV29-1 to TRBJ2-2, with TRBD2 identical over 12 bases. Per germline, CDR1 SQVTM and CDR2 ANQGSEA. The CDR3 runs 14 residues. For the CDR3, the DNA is TGCAGAGCGCGACTAGCGGGAGTGGTCGGGGAGCAGTTTTTT. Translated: CRARLAGVVGEQFF.

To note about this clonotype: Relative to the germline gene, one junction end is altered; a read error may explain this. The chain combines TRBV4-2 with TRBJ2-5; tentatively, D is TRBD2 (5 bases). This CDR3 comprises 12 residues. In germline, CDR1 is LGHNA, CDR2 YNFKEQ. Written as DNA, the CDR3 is TGTGCCACCAGCCAATGGGGAGAGTCCCAGTACTTC. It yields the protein CATSQWGESQYF.

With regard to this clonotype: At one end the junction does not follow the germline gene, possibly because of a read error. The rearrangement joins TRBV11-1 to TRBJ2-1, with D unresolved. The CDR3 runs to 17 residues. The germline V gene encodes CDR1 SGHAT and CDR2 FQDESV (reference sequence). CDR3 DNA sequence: TGTGCTAGCAGCTCAAACGAGATGAGCAGGTTGTTTAATGAGCAGTTTTTC. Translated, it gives CASSSNEMSRLFNEQFF.

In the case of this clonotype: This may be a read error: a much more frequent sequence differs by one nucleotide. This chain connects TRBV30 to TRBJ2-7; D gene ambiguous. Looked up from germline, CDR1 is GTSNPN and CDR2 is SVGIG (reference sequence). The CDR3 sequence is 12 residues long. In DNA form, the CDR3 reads TGTGCCTGGAGTACGTCGGTCTACGGGCAGTACTTC. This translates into CAWSTSVYGQYF.

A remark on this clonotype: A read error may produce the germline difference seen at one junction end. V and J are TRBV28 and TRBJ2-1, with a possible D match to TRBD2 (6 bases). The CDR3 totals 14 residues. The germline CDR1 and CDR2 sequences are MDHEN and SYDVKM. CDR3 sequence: CVSSLASSYNEQFF. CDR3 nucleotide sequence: TGTGTCAGCAGCCTAGCGTCCTCCTACAATGAGCAGTTCTTC.